This T cell receptor beta chain was retrieved from a study of T cells in Graves' hyperthyroidism and ophthalmopathy. The CDR3 regions of TCR beta were amplified from RNA transcripts. Initially, a first-round RT-PCR of the TCR CDR3 employed the HTBI primer set. TCRdb fed the multiplex PCR reads into MiXCR, producing one record per CDR3 protein. The sample includes around 240,000 distinct CDR3 sequences, about a sixth seen only once; the top ten take about 30%. CDR1 and CDR2 from the germline V gene are MDHEN and SYDVKM. The CDR3 runs 12 residues. Trimming stripped 3 bases from V and 5 bases from J, with 7 bases between. Ophthalmopathy patients had Clinical Activity Score at least 3, NOSPECS grade at least 4, duration under 3 months. This clonotype was counted many times.

The specimen sequenced was blood. The V and J genes are TRBV28 and TRBJ1-1; no clear D gene. This clonotype was sampled from a young woman with Graves' ophthalmopathy. The CDR3 spells CASSFWRTEAFF. For the CDR3, the DNA is TGTGCCAGCAGTTTTTGGAGAACTGAAGCTTTCTTT.